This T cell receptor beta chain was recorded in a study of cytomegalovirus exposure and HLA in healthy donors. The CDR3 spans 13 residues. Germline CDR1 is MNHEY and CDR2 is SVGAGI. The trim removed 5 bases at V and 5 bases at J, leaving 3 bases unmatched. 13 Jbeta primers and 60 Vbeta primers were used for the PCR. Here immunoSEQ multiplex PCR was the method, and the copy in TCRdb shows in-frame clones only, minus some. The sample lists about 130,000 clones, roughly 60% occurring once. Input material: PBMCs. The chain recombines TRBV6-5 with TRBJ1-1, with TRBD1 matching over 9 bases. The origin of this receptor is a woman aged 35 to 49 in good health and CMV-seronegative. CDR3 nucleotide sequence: TGTGCCAGCAGTCGGGACAGGGAGACTGAAGCTTTCTTT. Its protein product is CASSRDRETEAFF.